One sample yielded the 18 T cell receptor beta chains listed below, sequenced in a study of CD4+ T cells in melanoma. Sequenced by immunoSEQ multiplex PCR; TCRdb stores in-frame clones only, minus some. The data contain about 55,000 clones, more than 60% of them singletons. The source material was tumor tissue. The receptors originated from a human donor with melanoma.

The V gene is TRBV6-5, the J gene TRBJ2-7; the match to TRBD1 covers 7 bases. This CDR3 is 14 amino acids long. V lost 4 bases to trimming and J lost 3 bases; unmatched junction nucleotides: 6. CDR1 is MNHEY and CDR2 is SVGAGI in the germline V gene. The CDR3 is CASSFDRAGYEQYF. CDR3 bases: TGTGCCAGCAGTTTCGACAGGGCAGGCTACGAGCAGTACTTC.

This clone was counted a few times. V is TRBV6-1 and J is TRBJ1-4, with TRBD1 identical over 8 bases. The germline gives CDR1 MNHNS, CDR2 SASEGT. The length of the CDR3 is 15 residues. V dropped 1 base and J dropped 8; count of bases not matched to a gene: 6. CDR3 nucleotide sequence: TGTGCCAGCAGTGAAGAGACAGGGGCACGGGAAAAACTGTTTTTT. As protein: CASSEETGAREKLFF.

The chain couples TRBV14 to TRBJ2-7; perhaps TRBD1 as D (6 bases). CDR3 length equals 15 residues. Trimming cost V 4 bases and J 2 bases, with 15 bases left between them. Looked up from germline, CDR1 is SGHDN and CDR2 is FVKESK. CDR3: CASSRLDRSTYEQYF. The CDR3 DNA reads TGTGCCAGCAGCCGCCTAGACAGGTCCACCTACGAGCAGTACTTC.

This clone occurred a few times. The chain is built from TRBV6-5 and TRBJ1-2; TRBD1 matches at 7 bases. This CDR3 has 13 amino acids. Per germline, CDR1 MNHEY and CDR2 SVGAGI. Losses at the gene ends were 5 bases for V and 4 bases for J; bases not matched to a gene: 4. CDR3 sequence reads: CASSRDSFYGYTF. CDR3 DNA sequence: TGTGCCAGCAGTAGGGACAGCTTCTATGGCTACACCTTC.

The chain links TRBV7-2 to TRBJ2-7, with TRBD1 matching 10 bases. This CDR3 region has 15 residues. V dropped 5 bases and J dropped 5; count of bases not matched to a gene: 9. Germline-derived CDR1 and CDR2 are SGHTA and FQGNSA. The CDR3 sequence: CASSTRTGGKDEQYF. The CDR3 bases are TGTGCCAGCAGCACCCGGACAGGGGGTAAAGACGAGCAGTACTTC.

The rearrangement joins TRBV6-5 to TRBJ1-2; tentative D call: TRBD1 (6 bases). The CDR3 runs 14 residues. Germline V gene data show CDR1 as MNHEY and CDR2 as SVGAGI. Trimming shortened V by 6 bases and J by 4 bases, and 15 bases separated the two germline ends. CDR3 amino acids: CASRRGGTSYGYTF. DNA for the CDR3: TGTGCCAGCAGACGTGGGGGGACAAGCTATGGCTACACCTTC.

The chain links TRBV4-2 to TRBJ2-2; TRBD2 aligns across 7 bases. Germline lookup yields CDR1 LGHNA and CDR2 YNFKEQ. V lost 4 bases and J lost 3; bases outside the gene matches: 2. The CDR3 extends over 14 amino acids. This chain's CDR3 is CASSRLADTGELFF. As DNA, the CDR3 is TGTGCCAGCAGCCGTCTAGCGGACACCGGGGAGCTGTTTTTT.

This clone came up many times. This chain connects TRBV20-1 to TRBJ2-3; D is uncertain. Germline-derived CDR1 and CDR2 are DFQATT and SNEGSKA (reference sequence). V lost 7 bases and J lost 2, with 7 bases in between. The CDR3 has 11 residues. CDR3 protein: CSVYYTDTQYF. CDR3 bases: TGCAGTGTATACTACACAGATACGCAGTATTTT.

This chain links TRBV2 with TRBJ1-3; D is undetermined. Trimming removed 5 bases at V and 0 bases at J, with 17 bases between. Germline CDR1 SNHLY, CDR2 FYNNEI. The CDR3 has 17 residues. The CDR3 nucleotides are TGTGCCAGCAGTAATCCCCCCGACGGTAGCTCTGGAAACACCATATATTTT. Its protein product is CASSNPPDGSSGNTIYF.

This CDR3 is CASSPDRGVYEQYF. In DNA form, the CDR3 reads TGTGCCAGCAGTCCGGACAGGGGAGTGTACGAGCAGTACTTC. The chain has TRBV27 and TRBJ2-7; 9 bases align to TRBD1. Germline V gene lookup returns CDR1 MNHEY and CDR2 SMNVEV (reference sequence). V shed 5 bases, J shed 4 bases, and the junction held 6 bases outside the gene matches. The CDR3 contains 14 residues.

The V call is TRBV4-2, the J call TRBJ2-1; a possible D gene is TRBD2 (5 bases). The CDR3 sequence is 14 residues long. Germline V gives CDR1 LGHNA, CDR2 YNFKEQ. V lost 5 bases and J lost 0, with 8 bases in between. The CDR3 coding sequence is TGTGCCAGCAGCTTGGGGAGCTCCTACAATGAGCAGTTCTTC. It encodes CASSLGSSYNEQFF.

DNA for the CDR3: TGTGCCAGCAGTTTTCTCGGGGAGAACTACGAGCAGTACTTC. It is translated as CASSFLGENYEQYF. The chain joins TRBV28 to TRBJ2-7; weak D call: TRBD2 (5 bases). Germline loops: CDR1 MDHEN, CDR2 SYDVKM. This CDR3 is built from 14 residues. V lost 3 bases, J lost 3 bases, and 12 bases lay in between.

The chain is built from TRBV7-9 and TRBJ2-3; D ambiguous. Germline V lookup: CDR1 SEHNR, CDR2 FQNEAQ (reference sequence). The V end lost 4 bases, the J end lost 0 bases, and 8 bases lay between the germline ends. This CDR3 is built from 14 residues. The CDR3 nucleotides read TGTGCCAGCAGCTCCACTACTAGCACAGATACGCAGTATTTT. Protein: CASSSTTSTDTQYF.

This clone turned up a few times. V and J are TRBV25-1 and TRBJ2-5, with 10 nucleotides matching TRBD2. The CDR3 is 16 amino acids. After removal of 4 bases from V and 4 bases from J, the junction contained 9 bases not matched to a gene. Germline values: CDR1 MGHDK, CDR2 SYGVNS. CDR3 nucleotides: TGTGCCAGCAGTGGAGAGCTAGCGGGGGATGGAGAGACCCAGTACTTC. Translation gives CASSGELAGDGETQYF.

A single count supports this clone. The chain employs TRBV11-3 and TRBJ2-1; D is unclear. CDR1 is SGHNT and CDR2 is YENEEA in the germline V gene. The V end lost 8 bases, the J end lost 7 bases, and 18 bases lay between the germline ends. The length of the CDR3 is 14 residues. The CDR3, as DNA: TGTGCCAGCGCCCAAGGTGGTGCCGCGAATGAGCAGTTCTTC. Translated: CASAQGGAANEQFF. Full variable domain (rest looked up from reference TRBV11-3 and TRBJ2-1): EAGVVQSPRYKIIEKKQPVAFWCNPISGHNTLYWYLQNLGQGPELLIRYENEEAVDDSQLPKDRFSAERLKGVDSTLKIQPAELGDSAVYLCASAQGGAANEQFFGPGTRLTVL.

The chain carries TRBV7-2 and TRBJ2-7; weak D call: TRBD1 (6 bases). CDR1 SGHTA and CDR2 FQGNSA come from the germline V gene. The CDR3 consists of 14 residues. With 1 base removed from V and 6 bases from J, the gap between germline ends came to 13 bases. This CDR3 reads CASSLGLGAGEQYF. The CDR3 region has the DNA TGTGCCAGCAGCTTAGGATTGGGGGCCGGCGAGCAGTACTTC.

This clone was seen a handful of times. The CDR3 loop is CASSFGTGGSSPLHF. CDR3 nucleotides: TGTGCCAGCAGCTTCGGGACAGGGGGCAGTTCACCCCTCCACTTT. The chain couples TRBV5-6 to TRBJ1-6; 12 nucleotides align to TRBD1. J was trimmed by 9 bases and V by 2 bases; bases with no gene match: 3. Germline assignment: CDR1 SGHDT and CDR2 YYEEEE. This CDR3 spans 15 amino acids.

The CDR3 DNA reads as TGTGCCAGCAGCCAGATCGCAGGGCCCTCCTACGAGCAGTACTTC. Translation: CASSQIAGPSYEQYF. The chain combines TRBV14 with TRBJ2-7, with a tentative D call TRBD1 (5 bases). V lost 3 bases and J 0 bases, leaving 12 bases between the germline ends. Germline lookup yields CDR1 SGHDN and CDR2 FVKESK. The CDR3 length is 15 residues.